These 17 T cell receptor beta chains originate from one sample sequenced in a study of cytomegalovirus exposure and HLA in healthy donors. Sequenced by immunoSEQ multiplex PCR; TCRdb stores in-frame clones only, minus some. The profile shows around 200,000 clones, roughly 84% of them singletons. The material sequenced was PBMCs. These receptors all stem from a woman aged 18-29 years in good health and CMV-seropositive.

J is TRBJ2-2 and V is TRBV10-2; TRBD1 might be the D (5 bases). There are 14 residues in the CDR3. Trimming pared 2 bases from V and 1 base from J, leaving 5 bases between. Per germline, CDR1 WSHSY and CDR2 SAAADI. The CDR3 is CASSERGNTGELFF. The CDR3 bases are TGCGCCAGCAGTGAGAGGGGGAACACCGGGGAGCTGTTTTTT.

The chain combines TRBV29-1 with TRBJ1-1; no clear D gene. The CDR3 contains 14 residues. The V gene's germline CDR1 is SQVTM and CDR2 ANQGSEA. Trimming left V 6 bases short and J 2 bases short, with 16 bases between. The CDR3: CSVWGFRENTEAFF. CDR3 bases: TGCAGCGTGTGGGGTTTTCGGGAAAACACTGAAGCTTTCTTT.

The J gene is TRBJ1-2, the V gene TRBV19, with 7 bases fitting TRBD1. In germline, CDR1 is LNHDA, CDR2 SQIVND (reference sequence). J lost 3 bases, V lost 4 bases, and 2 bases had no gene match. The CDR3 extends over 13 amino acids. For the CDR3, the DNA is TGTGCCAGTAGTACGCAGGGGGACTATGGCTACACCTTC. Its protein product is CASSTQGDYGYTF.

This clone was picked up a small number of times. V gene TRBV7-8 combines with J gene TRBJ1-5; 10 bases agree with TRBD1. From germline, CDR1 is SGHVS and CDR2 FQNEAQ. The junction had 6 bases not matched to a gene; V was cut back by 4 bases and J by 3 bases. CDR3 size: 16 residues. This CDR3 reads CASSSRDRGLNQPQHF. CDR3 DNA sequence: TGTGCCAGCAGCTCCCGGGACAGGGGCCTCAATCAGCCCCAGCATTTT.

The chain is built from TRBV21-1 and TRBJ1-1; the DNA was not used to check the table's D call, TRBD1. TRBV21-1 is a pseudogene locus. The CDR3 covers 8 residues. CDR3 coding DNA: TGTGCCGCCAGACAGGCTTTCTTT. Translating gives CAARQAFF.

This clone has a handful of counts. This chain joins TRBV4-2 and TRBJ1-6, with D perhaps TRBD1 (6 bases). V was trimmed by 0 bases and J by 5 bases, leaving 8 bases between them. Per germline, CDR1 LGHNA and CDR2 YNFKEQ. The CDR3 extends over 15 amino acids. As DNA, the CDR3 is TGTGCCAGCAGCCAAGATGAGGGGGATAATTCACCCCTCCACTTT. It translates to CASSQDEGDNSPLHF.

The chain uses TRBV15 and TRBJ1-2, with 7 bases that match TRBD1. The CDR3 has 13 amino acids. J lost 8 bases, V lost 4 bases, and 7 bases had no gene match. The germline V gene has CDR1 LNHNV and CDR2 YYDKDF (reference sequence). CDR3 sequence reads: CATSIDRESGYTF. In DNA, the CDR3 is TGTGCCACCAGCATTGACAGGGAGAGCGGCTACACCTTC.

The chain carries TRBV5-4 and TRBJ1-1; D not certain. The V and J ends lost 3 bases and 5 bases respectively, with 14 bases between them. The CDR3 consists of 14 residues. Germline V lookup: CDR1 SGHNT, CDR2 YYREEE (reference sequence). CDR3 nucleotides: TGTGCCAGCAGCTATAGAGGGCGCGAAACTGAAGCTTTCTTT. This codes for CASSYRGRETEAFF.

The chain recombines TRBV5-1 with TRBJ1-1; no firm D call. The CDR3 sequence is 14 residues long. Germline V gives CDR1 SGHRS, CDR2 YFSETQ. Trimming pared 0 bases from V and 6 bases from J, leaving 12 bases between. The CDR3 region is CASSLVGASAEAFF. The CDR3 DNA reads as TGCGCCAGCAGCTTGGTGGGAGCCTCCGCTGAAGCTTTCTTT.

This chain connects TRBV29-1 to TRBJ1-1; 7 nucleotides match TRBD1. In germline, CDR1 is SQVTM, CDR2 ANQGSEA. V gave up 5 bases and J gave up 1 base; unmatched junction bases: 4. The CDR3 is 13 residues long. This chain's CDR3 is CSVLGQRNTEAFF. The CDR3 DNA follows: TGCAGCGTTTTGGGACAGCGGAACACTGAAGCTTTCTTT.

This clone was seen a single time. The CDR3 coding sequence is TGTGCCAGCTCACCAGGAGACATTCAGTACTTC. As protein: CASSPGDIQYF. The chain combines TRBV18 with TRBJ2-4; D call uncertain. This CDR3 has 11 residues. Germline V CDR1 and CDR2: KGHSH, LQKENI. Trimming pared 2 bases from V and 8 bases from J, leaving 4 bases between.

This clone was found a few times. The chain links TRBV9 to TRBJ1-6; no clear D. The V end was cut by 0 bases, the J end by 9 bases, with 10 bases between. The germline V gene has CDR1 SGDLS and CDR2 YYNGEE. CDR3 length equals 14 residues. CDR3 in DNA: TGTGCCAGCAGCGTAGCCGGGGTCCCTTCACCCCTCCACTTT. Protein product: CASSVAGVPSPLHF. Combining the CDR3 with reference TRBV9 and TRBJ1-6 gives the whole variable domain DSGVTQTPKHLITATGQRVTLRCSPRSGDLSVYWYQQSLDQGLQFLIQYYNGEERAKGNILERFSAQQFPDLHSELNLSSLELGDSALYFCASSVAGVPSPLHFGNGTRLTVT.

This chain joins TRBV19 and TRBJ2-1; 10 bases fit TRBD2. CDR3 length equals 15 residues. V lost 4 bases to trimming and J lost 5 bases; unmatched junction nucleotides: 5. Germline CDR1 and CDR2: LNHDA and SQIVND (reference sequence). CDR3 bases: TGTGCCAGTAGTACGGCTAGCGGGGGACACAATGAGCAGTTCTTC. Residues: CASSTASGGHNEQFF.

The chain carries TRBV12-2 and TRBJ2-1; TRBD2, the table's D call, lacks a check against the DNA. TRBV12-2 is a documented pseudogene. There are 16 residues in the CDR3. This CDR3 is CASRTRREPTYNEQFF. CDR3 bases: TGTGCAAGTCGCACTAGACGGGAGCCTACCTACAATGAGCAGTTCTTC.

The V call is TRBV11-3, the J call TRBJ2-1, with 10 positions matching TRBD2. CDR1 SGHNT and CDR2 YENEEA come from the germline V gene. The CDR3 length is 18 residues. J lost 8 bases, V lost 4 bases, and 17 bases had no gene match. Written as DNA, the CDR3 is TGTGCCAGCAGCTCGGGGATCAGCGGGGGGGCCTCTTACGATGAGCAGTTCTTC. This gives the protein CASSSGISGGASYDEQFF. The complete variable domain, with remaining parts taken from reference TRBV11-3 and TRBJ2-1, reads EAGVVQSPRYKIIEKKQPVAFWCNPISGHNTLYWYLQNLGQGPELLIRYENEEAVDDSQLPKDRFSAERLKGVDSTLKIQPAELGDSAVYLCASSSGISGGASYDEQFFGPGTRLTVL.

The genes are TRBV18 and TRBJ1-1, with 8 positions matching TRBD1. Germline V gene sequence: CDR1 KGHSH, CDR2 LQKENI. The CDR3 consists of 15 residues. The trim removed 3 bases at V and 5 bases at J, leaving 8 bases unmatched. The CDR3 nucleotides read TGTGCCAGCTCACCTTTCGGGAACAGGGGGACTGAAGCTTTCTTT. It specifies CASSPFGNRGTEAFF.

This clone was counted between two and nine times. V usage is TRBV5-1 and J usage is TRBJ2-1, with 11 bases lining up with TRBD2. J lost 9 bases, V lost 2 bases, and 1 base had no gene match. The CDR3 is 13 residues long. Germline V gene data show CDR1 as SGHRS and CDR2 as YFSETQ. The CDR3 sequence: CASSLLAGVEQFF. CDR3 DNA sequence: TGCGCCAGCAGCTTACTAGCGGGGGTTGAGCAGTTCTTC.